Below are 8 T cell receptor beta chains sequenced from a single sample in a study of memory CD4+ T cells and cytomegalovirus serostatus. Repertoires were generated with immunoSEQ multiplex PCR, while TCRdb's copy carries only in-frame clones and drops some. The sample contains tens of thousands of clones, about four fifths of which appear only once. The sort gate was single viable CD3+CD4+CD8-CD45RO+ cells for memory CD4+ T cells. The source material was memory CD4+ T cells from blood. Source of these receptors: an adult in good health and CMV-seronegative.

The CDR3 sequence is CASRGGGGLNEQFF. In DNA form, the CDR3 reads TGTGCCAGTAGAGGCGGGGGGGGACTCAATGAGCAGTTCTTC. The V call is TRBV19, the J call TRBJ2-1; the match to TRBD2 covers 9 bases. Trimming at V came to 6 bases and at J to 6 bases, leaving 6 bases not matched to a gene. CDR3 size: 14 residues. The germline V gene has CDR1 LNHDA and CDR2 SQIVND (reference sequence).

V gene TRBV6-5 combines with J gene TRBJ2-3; TRBD1 agrees at 8 bases. Germline V gives CDR1 MNHEY, CDR2 SVGAGI. The CDR3 contains 14 residues. V shed 5 bases, J shed 2 bases, and the junction held 3 bases outside the gene matches. CDR3 coding DNA: TGTGCCAGCAGTGACAGGGGAGACACAGATACGCAGTATTTT. Residues: CASSDRGDTDTQYF.

The genes are TRBV27 and TRBJ1-6; 7 bases match TRBD1. The CDR3 is 14 amino acids. V lost 5 bases to trimming and J lost 7 bases; unmatched junction nucleotides: 5. Germline CDR1 MNHEY, CDR2 SMNVEV (reference sequence). The CDR3, as DNA: TGTGCCAGCAGTACGGGACAGATGAATTCACCCCTCCACTTT. This sequence encodes CASSTGQMNSPLHF.

The chain is built from TRBV5-1 and TRBJ2-3; 10 nucleotides agree with TRBD2. Germline-derived CDR1 and CDR2 are SGHRS and YFSETQ. V was pared by 0 bases and J by 4 bases, with 2 bases of the junction left unmatched. CDR3 size: 15 residues. CDR3 nucleotides: TGCGCCAGCAGCTTGGTTAGCGGGGGGCCAGATACGCAGTATTTT. It is translated as CASSLVSGGPDTQYF.

The chain combines TRBV5-1 with TRBJ2-7; a possible D gene is TRBD2 (7 bases). Deletions cut 0 bases from V and 7 bases from J, with 14 bases between. This CDR3 has 14 residues. CDR1 is SGHRS, CDR2 YFSETQ, per germline. Here the CDR3 reads CASSLGTGGQEQYF. Here the CDR3 DNA reads TGCGCCAGCAGCTTGGGTACGGGGGGACAAGAGCAGTACTTC.

This chain links TRBV5-4 with TRBJ2-5; D might be TRBD1 (6 bases). Germline values: CDR1 SGHNT, CDR2 YYREEE (reference sequence). V shed 0 bases and J shed 2 bases, with 14 bases lying between them. The CDR3 has 16 amino acids. As DNA, the CDR3 is TGTGCCAGCAGCTTGGTTTTAACAGGGAAGCAAGAGACCCAGTACTTC. Its translation: CASSLVLTGKQETQYF.

CDR3 in amino acids: CASTNLLSASGYGYTF. The CDR3 nucleotides are TGTGCCAGCACCAACCTCCTATCGGCGTCCGGGTATGGCTACACCTTC. The chain uses TRBV13 and TRBJ1-2; no definite D call. Germline loops: CDR1 PRHDT, CDR2 FYEKMQ (reference sequence). CDR3 length: 16 amino acids. V lost 7 bases and J lost 5, with 23 bases in between. Full variable domain (outside the CDR3, taken from reference TRBV13 and TRBJ1-2): AAGVIQSPRHLIKEKRETATLKCYPIPRHDTVYWYQQGPGQDPQFLISFYEKMQSDKGSIPDRFSAQQFSDYHSELNMSSLELGDSALYFCASTNLLSASGYGYTFGSGTRLTVV.

The rearrangement links TRBV20-1 to TRBJ1-1, with D possibly TRBD1 on 6 matching bases. Germline lookup yields CDR1 DFQATT and CDR2 SNEGSKA (reference sequence). This CDR3 is 11 amino acids long. The V gene lost 7 bases and the J gene lost 10 bases, with 16 bases spanning the gap. The CDR3 DNA is TGCAGTGGATCAGGAGGGGGGTTAGCTTTCTTT. It specifies CSGSGGGLAFF.